This TCR beta chain was sequenced in a study of blood T cell repertoires in COVID-19 (dated by TCRdb to 2020 to 2021). For the wider study: Samples from collaborators originated in the United States, Italy and Spain and spanned both the acute and convalescent phases of COVID-19. The material from the prospective study consisted of cDNA or gDNA derived from T cells, B-cell-depleted T cells, or PBMCs. Deeply sampled blood TCRbeta repertoires from subjects exposed to, actively infected with, or recovered from COVID-19 were included in the dataset. The repertoires were released in a freely available public database meant as a resource for research on the immune response to SARS-CoV-2. The samples were drawn from the first 160 participants of the ongoing ImmuneRACE study and from roughly 1,300 subjects provided by 6 global collaborators. The sample metadata nearly always contained a de-identified subject ID, COVID-19 status, age in years and sex. Where HLA class I and class II types were available, the types were taken from metadata supplied by the sample provider, not from assay-based typing. Broad study findings and their caveats: The quantity of clinical and demographic metadata differed by source and by participant and was supplied without curation.

Counted from cysteine to phenylalanine, this CDR3 has 14 amino acids. The entry retains the CDR3 DNA only, 42 bases that are in frame from base 1. From V the trimming removes 7 bases and from J it removes 4 bases, while the gene matches leave 7 bases of the junction unaccounted for. CDR1 and CDR2, looked up from the germline V gene (reference sequence), are LNHDA and SQIVND. One collaborating source in Seattle enrolled patients while the patients were actively infected and followed the patients over time throughout the course of disease. Whole blood was collected in K2EDTA tubes by collaborating institutions according to the institutions' own protocols. For TCRbeta analysis, collaborators shipped samples in one of three forms: frozen whole blood, isolated PBMCs, or DNA extracted from either of those sample types. TCRbeta CDR3 regions were amplified from genomic DNA by means of the immunoSEQ Assay, a bias-controlled multiplex PCR. For the original study's pipeline: The number of nucleated cells in each sample was estimated from the amplification of reference gene primers within the assay. To quantify the absolute abundance of each unique TCRbeta CDR3 rearrangement, sequence reads were collapsed and filtered. For each sample, productive Simpson clonality was calculated by taking the square root of Simpson's diversity index across productive rearrangements. Entries here come from immuneACCESS through TCRdb and include only in-frame sequences with V and J called. Some clones fail to appear in such tables; in the studies checked, an unresolved V gene covers under half of the shortfall, and the cause of the remainder is unknown. V and J calls and clone size are as listed in that table; D and trimming were resolved from the DNA. For this sample there are 300,000 to 450,000 clones; about 87% appear just once. About 9.4% of the sample is taken by the ten largest.

This clone was found once. Its antigen is currently not known. No quality values exist for individual bases; no much larger clone is one base distant. Sequenced material: peripheral blood. The clonotype originates from a woman aged 30 to 39 with COVID-19, enrolled during active disease. This sequence uses TRBV19 and TRBJ1-2; 9 of the junction bases match TRBD1. The CDR3 region reads CASTTGGGFYGYTF. The nucleotide sequence reads as follows: TGTGCCAGTACCACAGGGGGCGGCTTCTATGGCTACACCTTC.